The rows below give T cell receptor beta chains drawn from one sample of a study of OX40 agonist ivuxolimab in advanced cancers. Repertoires were generated with immunoSEQ multiplex PCR, while TCRdb's copy carries only in-frame clones and drops some. The sample lists about 69,000 clones, around 91% occurring once. Sequenced material: CD4+ or CD8+ T cells sorted from blood, taken in a trial of the OX40 agonist ivuxolimab. Receptors were obtained from an adult with an advanced solid tumor such as melanoma, head and neck, liver or kidney cancer. CDR3s include the opening cysteine and the closing phenylalanine or tryptophan. The D gene is left open where the match is weak. Only some rows state a clone size, as once, few, many or a class for expanded clones.

TRBJ2-1 | TRBD2 | TRBV9 | . | CASSAFSGRAGNEQFF | TGTGCCAGCAGCGCCTTTAGCGGGAGGGCCGGGAATGAGCAGTTCTTC
TRBJ2-3 | TRBD1 | TRBV29-1 | . | CSVKGGDRGSTDTQYF | TGCAGCGTTAAAGGAGGGGACAGGGGTAGCACAGATACGCAGTATTTT
TRBJ1-2 | . | TRBV18 | . | CASSPTAVYGYTF | TGTGCCAGCTCACCAACGGCAGTATACGGCTACACCTTC
TRBJ1-2 | . | TRBV18 | . | CASSPTGLPGGYGYTF | TGTGCCAGCTCACCGACAGGACTGCCTGGGGGCTATGGCTACACCTTC
TRBJ2-1 | . | TRBV11-1 | . | CASSLGTASYNEQFF | TGTGCCAGCAGCTTAGGGACAGCCTCCTACAATGAGCAGTTCTTC
TRBJ1-2 | TRBD1 | TRBV7-2 | . | CASSARDSYGYTF | TGTGCCAGCAGCGCCCGGGACAGTTATGGCTACACCTTC
TRBJ1-2 | . | TRBV27 | . | CASSLSAGSGYTF | TGTGCCAGCAGTTTATCGGCAGGATCTGGCTACACCTTC
TRBJ1-2 | TRBD1 | TRBV19 | few | CASSSQGAGYGYTF | TGTGCCAGTAGTTCTCAGGGGGCTGGCTATGGCTACACCTTC
TRBJ2-6 | . | TRBV5-1 | . | CASSLEGLVPSGANVLTF | TGCGCCAGCAGCTTGGAGGGACTTGTCCCCTCTGGGGCCAACGTCCTGACTTTC
TRBJ2-1 | TRBD1 | TRBV5-1 | few | CASSQGAGGNEQFF | TGCGCCAGCAGCCAAGGGGCAGGGGGCAATGAGCAGTTCTTC
TRBJ2-1 | . | TRBV7-9 | few | CASSADYSYNEQFF | TGTGCCAGCAGCGCAGACTACTCCTACAATGAGCAGTTCTTC